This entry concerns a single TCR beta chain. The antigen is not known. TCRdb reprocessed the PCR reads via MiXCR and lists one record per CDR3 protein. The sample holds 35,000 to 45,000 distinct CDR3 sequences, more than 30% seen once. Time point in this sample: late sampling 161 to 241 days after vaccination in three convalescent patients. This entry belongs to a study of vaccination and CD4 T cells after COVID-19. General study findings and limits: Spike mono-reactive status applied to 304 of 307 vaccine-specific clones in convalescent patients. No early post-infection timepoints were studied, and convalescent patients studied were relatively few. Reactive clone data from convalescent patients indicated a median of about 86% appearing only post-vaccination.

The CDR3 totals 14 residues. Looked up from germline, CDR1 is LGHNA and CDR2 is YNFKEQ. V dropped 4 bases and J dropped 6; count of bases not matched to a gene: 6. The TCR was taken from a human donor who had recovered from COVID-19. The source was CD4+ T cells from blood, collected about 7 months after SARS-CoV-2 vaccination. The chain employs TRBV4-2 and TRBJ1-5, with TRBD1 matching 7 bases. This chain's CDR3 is CASSLTGPGQPQHF. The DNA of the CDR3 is TGTGCCAGCAGCCTGACAGGGCCGGGTCAGCCCCAGCATTTT.